Each of the 13 T cell receptor beta chains below was sequenced from the same sample in a study of T cells after yellow fever vaccination. One entry per CDR3 protein, called by TCRdb with MiXCR from the 5' RACE reads. In the table there are 450,000 to 550,000 distinct CDR3 sequences, 21% of which are singletons. The sequenced sample was PBMCs, obtained approximately 22 days after the first yellow fever vaccination. All receptors come from a man aged 18 to 29 who received the YFV17D yellow fever vaccine.

At least ten counts were recorded for this clonotype. The gene calls are TRBV5-1 and TRBJ1-1, with TRBD1 as a possible D gene (6 bases). The germline V gene has CDR1 SGHRS and CDR2 YFSETQ. V gave up 1 base and J gave up 1 base, with 11 bases separating them. This CDR3 spans 15 amino acids. The CDR3 region has the DNA TGCGCCAGCAGCTTGCGAGCAGGGGCGAACACTGAAGCTTTCTTT. It encodes CASSLRAGANTEAFF.

This clonotype was picked up a small number of times. The rearrangement links TRBV1 to TRBJ2-1; no check of the table's D call, TRBD1, against the DNA was made. TRBV1 is an annotated pseudogene. The CDR3 consists of 13 residues. This CDR3 is CTSSQALNNEQFF. The CDR3 bases are TGCACCAGCAGCCAAGCCCTGAACAATGAGCAGTTCTTC.

The chain employs TRBV7-8 and TRBJ2-7; tentative D call: TRBD1 (6 bases). Trimming shortened V by 3 bases and J by 3 bases, and 15 bases separated the two germline ends. Germline V gene sequence: CDR1 SGHVS, CDR2 FQNEAQ. The CDR3 loop spans 15 amino acids. CDR3 in amino acids: CASSFGETGYYEQYF. The CDR3 region has the DNA TGTGCCAGCAGCTTTGGTGAGACAGGTTACTACGAGCAGTACTTC.

This clonotype has more than one count but fewer than ten. J is TRBJ1-1 and V is TRBV20-1; D is uncertain. The CDR3 is made up of 12 amino acids. V lost 3 bases and J 5 bases, leaving 10 bases between the germline ends. In germline, CDR1 is DFQATT, CDR2 SNEGSKA (reference sequence). CDR3 in DNA: TGCAGTGCTAGCATCGTGGAGACTGAAGCTTTCTTT. It specifies CSASIVETEAFF.

V and J are TRBV27 and TRBJ1-4; D possibly corresponds to TRBD1 (6 bases). The CDR3 loop spans 15 amino acids. V was shortened by 2 bases and J by 4 bases, with 11 bases between the two germline ends. From germline, CDR1 is MNHEY and CDR2 SMNVEV (reference sequence). This CDR3 is CASSLGRGGNEKLFF. DNA for the CDR3: TGTGCCAGCAGTTTAGGTCGAGGGGGTAATGAAAAACTGTTTTTT.

This sequence joins TRBV20-1 and TRBJ1-5; TRBD1 matches 7 bases. The length of the CDR3 is 14 residues. J gave up 3 bases and V 3 bases, and 5 bases lay outside the gene matches. CDR1 and CDR2 (germline): DFQATT, SNEGSKA (reference sequence). CDR3 in DNA: TGCAGTGCTAGTCCGGACAGGTACAATCAGCCCCAGCATTTT. This gives the protein CSASPDRYNQPQHF.

A few counts support this clonotype. This chain links TRBV18 with TRBJ1-1, with D possibly matching TRBD1 (5 bases). The V end was cut by 3 bases, the J end by 4 bases, with 9 bases between. The CDR3 extends over 13 amino acids. The germline V gene encodes CDR1 KGHSH and CDR2 LQKENI. CDR3 DNA: TGTGCCAGCTCACCGTCAGGGTTCACTGAAGCTTTCTTT. This codes for CASSPSGFTEAFF.

V gene TRBV15 combines with J gene TRBJ2-2, with 7 bases identical to TRBD1. Germline V gene lookup returns CDR1 LNHNV and CDR2 YYDKDF (reference sequence). This CDR3 is built from 15 residues. The V and J ends lost 3 bases and 4 bases, in that order; junction bases with no gene match: 5. This CDR3 reads CATSRASGGTGELFF. In DNA form, the CDR3 reads TGTGCCACCAGCAGGGCCTCAGGGGGCACCGGGGAGCTGTTTTTT.

J is TRBJ2-7 and V is TRBV29-1, with D perhaps TRBD2 (7 bases). The CDR3 totals 13 residues. Germline values: CDR1 SQVTM, CDR2 ANQGSEA. The germline V and J ends were trimmed by 6 bases and 5 bases, with 17 bases remaining between them. The CDR3 region has the DNA TGCAGCGTCCTGAGAGGGGGGGGCGACGAGCAGTACTTC. Its protein product is CSVLRGGGDEQYF.

The chain couples TRBV18 to TRBJ1-1, with D maybe TRBD1 (6 bases). With 4 bases removed from V and 4 bases from J, the gap between germline ends came to 16 bases. The CDR3 extends over 15 amino acids. Germline CDR1 reads KGHSH; CDR2 reads LQKENI. The CDR3 bases are TGTGCCAGCTCACTTAGACAGGAAATGGGCACTGAAGCTTTCTTT. This translates into CASSLRQEMGTEAFF.

CDR3 DNA sequence: TGCAGTGCTAGAGATTCGGCGCTCAATAGCAATCAGCCCCAGCATTTT. It is translated as CSARDSALNSNQPQHF. V is TRBV20-1 and J is TRBJ1-5; D is unresolved. V was pared by 0 bases and J by 0 bases, with 12 bases between. The germline gives CDR1 DFQATT, CDR2 SNEGSKA (reference sequence). This CDR3 is built from 16 residues.

This clonotype was seen once. The chain combines TRBV12-3 or TRBV12-4 with TRBJ1-2; tentatively, D is TRBD1 (6 bases). The V end lost 5 bases, the J end lost 4 bases, and 14 bases lay between the germline ends. This CDR3 is 14 amino acids long. The CDR3 nucleotides read TGTGCCAGCAGTGCAACAGGGCTCGGCTATGGCTACACCTTC. Its translation is CASSATGLGYGYTF.

This chain connects TRBV18 to TRBJ2-5; D is perhaps TRBD1 (5 bases). There are 14 residues in the CDR3. The germline V gene has CDR1 KGHSH and CDR2 LQKENI. Deletions cut 3 bases from V and 4 bases from J, with 12 bases between. The CDR3 here is CASSPETDGETQYF. The CDR3 nucleotides read TGTGCCAGCTCACCTGAGACAGACGGAGAGACCCAGTACTTC.